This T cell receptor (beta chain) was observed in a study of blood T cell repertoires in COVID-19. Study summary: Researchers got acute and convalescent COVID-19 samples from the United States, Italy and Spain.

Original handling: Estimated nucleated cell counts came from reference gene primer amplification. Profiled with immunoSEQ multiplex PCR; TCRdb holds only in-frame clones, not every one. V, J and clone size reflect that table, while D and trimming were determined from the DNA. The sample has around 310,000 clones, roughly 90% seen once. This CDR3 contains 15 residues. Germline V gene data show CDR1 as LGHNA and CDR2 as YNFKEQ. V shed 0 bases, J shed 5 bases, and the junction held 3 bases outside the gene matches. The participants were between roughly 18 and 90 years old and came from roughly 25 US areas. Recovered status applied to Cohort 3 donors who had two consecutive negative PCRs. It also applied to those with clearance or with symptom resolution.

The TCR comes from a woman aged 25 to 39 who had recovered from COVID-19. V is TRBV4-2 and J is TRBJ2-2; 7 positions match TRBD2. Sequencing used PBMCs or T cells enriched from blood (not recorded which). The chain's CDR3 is CASSQDPGRTGELFF. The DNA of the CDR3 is TGTGCCAGCAGCCAAGATCCCGGGAGGACCGGGGAGCTGTTTTTT.